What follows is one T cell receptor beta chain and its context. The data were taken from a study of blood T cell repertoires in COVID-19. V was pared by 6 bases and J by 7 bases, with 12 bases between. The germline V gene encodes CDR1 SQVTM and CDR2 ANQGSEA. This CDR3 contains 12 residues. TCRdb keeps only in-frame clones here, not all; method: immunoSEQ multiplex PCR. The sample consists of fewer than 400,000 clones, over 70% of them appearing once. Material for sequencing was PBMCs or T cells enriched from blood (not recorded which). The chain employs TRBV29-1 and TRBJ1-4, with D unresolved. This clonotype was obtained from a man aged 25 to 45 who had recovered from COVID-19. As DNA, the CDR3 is TGCAGCGTATTGGACGGGAGTGAAAAACTGTTTTTT. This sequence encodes CSVLDGSEKLFF.